This T cell receptor beta chain was obtained from a study of T cell repertoires in cytomegalovirus infection. Study at large: The authors used CMV epitopes that were HLA-C-restricted (recently identified) and HLA-B-restricted (well studied). CMV infection plus the matching HLA type was flagged by public TCR beta signatures.

To note about this clonotype: No antigen is known for it.

This CDR3 region has 16 residues. The ends lost 3 bases at V and 0 bases at J; junction bases unmatched: 5. Per germline, CDR1 ENHRY and CDR2 SYGVKD. TCRdb reprocessed the reads via MiXCR and lists one record per CDR3 protein. The sample gives roughly 920,000 distinct CDR3 sequences, about 33% of which show up once; around 15% is in the top ten. The specimen was cultured CD8+ T cells from PBMCs, collected from culture after CMV antigen stimulation. The rearrangement links TRBV10-3 to TRBJ1-3, with 7 bases lining up with TRBD1. The sequence was collected from a human donor in good health (CMV status not recorded). Some clones in this sample may be carry-over from other donors' samples. The CDR3 sequence is CAISDRTGSSGNTIYF. CDR3 coding DNA: TGTGCCATCAGTGACCGGACAGGAAGCTCTGGAAACACCATATATTTT.